This record covers a single T cell receptor beta chain. Repertoires were generated with immunoSEQ multiplex PCR, while TCRdb's copy carries only in-frame clones and drops some. The data show roughly 65,000 clones, about 86% seen once. Germline trimming cut 4 bases from V and 4 bases from J; bases unmatched to any gene: 5. The CDR3 runs 16 residues. CDR1 is SGHNT, CDR2 YYREEE, per germline (reference sequence). The data originate from a study of OX40 agonist ivuxolimab in advanced cancers. The sequence derives from an adult with an advanced solid tumor such as melanoma, head and neck, liver or kidney cancer. The genes are TRBV5-4 and TRBJ2-3; 14 positions match TRBD2. The specimen was CD4+ or CD8+ T cells sorted from blood, collected in a trial of the OX40 agonist ivuxolimab. For the CDR3, the DNA is TGTGCCAGCAGCGGCGGACTAGCGGGGGGTGCAGATACGCAGTATTTT. Translation gives CASSGGLAGGADTQYF.